The 22 T cell receptor beta chains listed next were all sequenced from one sample in a study of T cells in Graves' hyperthyroidism and ophthalmopathy. There were TCR beta CDR3 regions amplified from RNA transcripts. A set of HTBI primers served as the primers for a first-round RT-PCR of the TCR CDR3. One entry per CDR3 protein, called by TCRdb with MiXCR from the multiplex PCR reads. The data show a few hundred thousand distinct CDR3 sequences, approximately 44% seen once. Sequencing was performed on peripheral blood or thyroid tissue (not recorded which). These receptors were obtained from an adult woman with Graves' disease, either hyperthyroidism or ophthalmopathy (not recorded which).

There are many counts of this clonotype. The genes are TRBV7-2 and TRBJ2-7, with TRBD2 as a possible D gene (7 bases). V lost 5 bases and J lost 2, with 13 bases in between. The CDR3 loop spans 14 amino acids. Germline lookup yields CDR1 SGHTA and CDR2 FQGNSA. Here the CDR3 reads CASSTGRAAYEQYF. CDR3 sequence (DNA): TGTGCCAGCAGCACAGGGAGGGCTGCCTACGAGCAGTACTTC. The whole variable domain, filled in from reference TRBV7-2 and TRBJ2-7, reads GAGVSQSPSNKVTEKGKDVELRCDPISGHTALYWYRQSLGQGLEFLIYFQGNSAPDKSGLPSDRFSAERTGGSVSTLTIQRTQQEDSAVYLCASSTGRAAYEQYFGPGTRLTVT.

This clonotype was seen ten or more times. V gene TRBV2 combines with J gene TRBJ2-7; no clear D gene. Germline V gene data show CDR1 as SNHLY and CDR2 as FYNNEI. The CDR3 totals 13 residues. The V and J ends lost 4 bases and 2 bases respectively, with 9 bases between them. The DNA of the CDR3 is TGTGCCAGCAGTGGTCGCAGGACCTACGAGCAGTACTTC. Translated: CASSGRRTYEQYF.

This chain links TRBV7-8 with TRBJ1-2; 7 bases match TRBD1. The CDR3 is 13 residues long. The V gene end was trimmed by 4 bases and the J gene end by 9 bases; junction bases not matched to a gene: 8. Germline V gene data show CDR1 as SGHVS and CDR2 as FQNEAQ. DNA for the CDR3: TGTGCCAGCAGCTCAGGACAGGACCTCAGCTACACCTTC. Its translation: CASSSGQDLSYTF.

This clonotype was detected many times. This may stem from a read error, because a much larger clone lies one nucleotide away. The conserved phenylalanine or tryptophan is not found at the CDR3 terminus, so this likely reflects a read error. J is TRBJ1-1 and V is TRBV7-6; D not resolved. Trimming took off 3 bases at V and 1 base at J, with 6 bases between the two ends. This CDR3 region has 13 residues. In germline, CDR1 is SGHVS, CDR2 FNYEAQ. The CDR3 DNA reads as TGTGCCAGCAGCTTGTGGGAGAACACTGAAGCTTTCCTT. It yields the protein CASSLWENTEAFL.

This clonotype has at least ten counts. The chain links TRBV24-1 to TRBJ1-5; D is unresolved. This CDR3 region has 13 residues. The V gene's germline CDR1 is KGHDR and CDR2 SFDVKD. Trimming shortened V by 6 bases and J by 4 bases, and 9 bases separated the two germline ends. For the CDR3, the DNA is TGTGCCACCAGTAGTTCAGGAAATCAGCCCCAGCATTTT. Translation: CATSSSGNQPQHF.

This chain joins TRBV5-4 and TRBJ1-1, with a possible D match to TRBD1 (5 bases). This CDR3 is 14 amino acids long. Trimming removed 4 bases from V and 3 bases from J, with 13 bases in between. Per the germline V gene, CDR1 is SGHNT and CDR2 is YYREEE (reference sequence). This chain's CDR3 is CASSPTGTHTEAFF. The CDR3 DNA sequence: TGTGCCAGCAGCCCTACCGGGACCCACACTGAAGCTTTCTTT.

Many counts were recorded for this clonotype. The chain recombines TRBV7-9 with TRBJ2-7, with 13 bases lining up with TRBD2. With 5 bases clipped from V and 7 bases from J, the junction kept 11 bases outside the gene matches. Germline V CDR1 and CDR2: SEHNR, FQNEAQ (reference sequence). There are 16 residues in the CDR3. CDR3 loop: CASSHRRLAGGDEQYF. The DNA of the CDR3 is TGTGCCAGCAGCCACCGTAGACTAGCGGGAGGAGATGAGCAGTACTTC.

A few counts support this clonotype. The chain employs TRBV13 and TRBJ1-1, with D possibly TRBD1 on 5 matching bases. Germline loops: CDR1 PRHDT, CDR2 FYEKMQ (reference sequence). With 3 bases removed from V and 1 base from J, the gap between germline ends came to 18 bases. CDR3 length: 17 amino acids. The CDR3 nucleotides are TGTGCCAGCAGCTTCTTACTCTGGGGGGTCCCGAACACTGAAGCTTTCTTT. The encoded protein is CASSFLLWGVPNTEAFF.

The genes are TRBV15 and TRBJ1-5, with TRBD1 as a possible D gene (6 bases). There are 18 residues in the CDR3. From germline, CDR1 is LNHNV and CDR2 YYDKDF (reference sequence). Trimming took off 3 bases at V and 3 bases at J, with 21 bases between the two ends. CDR3: CATSRDLTTGSYNQPQHF. CDR3 sequence (DNA): TGTGCCACCAGCAGGGACCTAACTACAGGGTCGTACAATCAGCCCCAGCATTTT.

This clonotype occurred many times. The chain recombines TRBV5-1 with TRBJ1-6; no reliable D call. CDR1 SGHRS and CDR2 YFSETQ come from the germline V gene. The CDR3 runs 16 residues. V was trimmed by 2 bases and J by 0 bases, leaving 9 bases between them. CDR3 DNA sequence: TGCGCCAGCAGCTTTCGGGAGAGCTCCTATAATTCACCCCTCCACTTT. As protein: CASSFRESSYNSPLHF.

In its sample, this clonotype was seen many times. The V and J genes are TRBV24-1 and TRBJ2-5; 7 bases are a match to TRBD1. Germline loops: CDR1 KGHDR, CDR2 SFDVKD. Trimming cost V 1 base and J 0 bases; bases outside gene matches: 22. The CDR3 has 22 residues. CDR3 loop: CATSDFPFDRVSIRAYQETQYF. The CDR3 DNA reads as TGTGCCACCAGTGATTTTCCCTTCGACAGGGTATCTATCCGCGCGTACCAAGAGACCCAGTACTTC.

This clonotype was counted many times. J is TRBJ1-2 and V is TRBV7-9; D is possibly TRBD1 (5 bases). This CDR3 has 16 residues. Germline lookup yields CDR1 SEHNR and CDR2 FQNEAQ (reference sequence). Trimming pared 5 bases from V and 2 bases from J, leaving 18 bases between. CDR3: CASSQALGGLNYGYTF. CDR3 in DNA: TGTGCCAGCAGCCAAGCCCTTGGGGGACTGAACTATGGCTACACCTTC.

Ten or more counts support this clonotype. V gene TRBV20-1 combines with J gene TRBJ1-6; D possibly corresponds to TRBD1 (5 bases). This CDR3 has 13 amino acids. Germline CDR1 DFQATT, CDR2 SNEGSKA (reference sequence). Trimming took off 3 bases at V and 6 bases at J, with 9 bases between the two ends. The CDR3 sequence is CSARTEGNSPLHF. In DNA, the CDR3 is TGCAGTGCTAGGACAGAGGGTAATTCACCCCTCCACTTT.

This chain uses TRBV4-1 with TRBJ1-5; 7 bases are shared with TRBD1. This CDR3 contains 13 residues. The germline V gene has CDR1 MGHRA and CDR2 YSYEKL. Losses at the gene ends were 6 bases for V and 11 bases for J; bases not matched to a gene: 10. CDR3 nucleotides: TGCGCCAGCAGAGGGACAGCGGCAGCGGCCCAGCATTTT. Its protein product is CASRGTAAAAQHF.

Of note for this clonotype: A read error may explain this, as a much larger clone is one base away. V and J are TRBV6-1 and TRBJ2-5, with D uncertain. Germline loops: CDR1 MNHNS, CDR2 SASEGT. Trimming stripped 4 bases from V and 4 bases from J, with 7 bases between. This CDR3 spans 12 amino acids. The CDR3: CASSGPPETQYF. CDR3 coding DNA: TGTGCCAGCAGTGGTCCCCCAGAGACCCAGTACTTC.

This clonotype was picked up many times. The chain couples TRBV2 to TRBJ1-5, with 9 bases aligning to TRBD1. In germline, CDR1 is SNHLY, CDR2 FYNNEI. Trimming removed 5 bases from V and 4 bases from J; junction bases left unmatched: 3. The CDR3 is 14 residues long. The CDR3 bases are TGTGCCAGCAGTCCAGACAGGGGGAATCAGCCCCAGCATTTT. Its translation: CASSPDRGNQPQHF. Looking up the rest from reference TRBV2 and TRBJ1-5 gives the full variable domain: EPEVTQTPSHQVTQMGQEVILRCVPISNHLYFYWYRQILGQKVEFLVSFYNNEISEKSEIFDDQFSVERPDGSNFTLKIRSTKLEDSAMYFCASSPDRGNQPQHFGDGTRLSIL.

This clonotype was counted at least ten times. The chain recombines TRBV5-4 with TRBJ1-4; no definite D call. The germline CDR1 and CDR2 sequences are SGHNT and YYREEE (reference sequence). This CDR3 comprises 14 residues. The V end was cut by 4 bases, the J end by 6 bases, with 13 bases between. CDR3 sequence (DNA): TGTGCCAGCAGCCCGTCGGGTTTTGATGAAAAACTGTTTTTT. Residues: CASSPSGFDEKLFF. Filled out from reference TRBV5-4 and TRBJ1-4, the complete variable domain reads ETGVTQSPTHLIKTRGQQVTLRCSSQSGHNTVSWYQQALGQGPQFIFQYYREEENGRGNFPPRFSGLQFPNYSSELNVNALELDDSALYLCASSPSGFDEKLFFGSGTQLSVL.

This clonotype was picked up one time. V gene TRBV10-3 combines with J gene TRBJ2-6; TRBD1 agrees at 8 bases. With V trimmed by 3 bases and J by 2 bases, 3 bases remained unmatched. Germline CDR1 reads ENHRY; CDR2 reads SYGVKD. The CDR3 length is 16 residues. The CDR3 DNA follows: TGTGCCATCAGTGACGAGACAGGGGCTGGGGCCAACGTCCTGACTTTC. Translation gives CAISDETGAGANVLTF.

This clonotype was detected ten times or more. The chain joins TRBV4-1 to TRBJ1-2; D is ambiguous. Trimming cost V 3 bases and J 6 bases, with 11 bases left between them. Germline V gene lookup returns CDR1 MGHRA and CDR2 YSYEKL. The CDR3 runs to 13 residues. Written as DNA, the CDR3 is TGCGCCAGCAGCCAGCCCTACCGGCATGGCTACACCTTC. As protein: CASSQPYRHGYTF.

The rearrangement uses TRBV28 and TRBJ1-2; the D gene is possibly TRBD1 (5 bases). V was clipped by 2 bases and J by 8 bases, with 15 bases between them. CDR3 length: 14 residues. The germline gives CDR1 MDHEN, CDR2 SYDVKM. The chain's CDR3 is CASSLLPGQRGYTF. CDR3 DNA: TGTGCCAGCAGTTTACTTCCGGGGCAGAGGGGCTACACCTTC.

As for this clonotype: This may arise from a read error, as a much more abundant clone is one base away. V is TRBV7-9 and J is TRBJ2-7; 8 nucleotides agree with TRBD1. Germline trimming cut 4 bases from V and 3 bases from J; bases unmatched to any gene: 8. This CDR3 comprises 15 residues. Germline CDR1 and CDR2: SEHNR and FQNEAQ (reference sequence). The CDR3 is CASSSFQGAIYEQYF. CDR3 in DNA: TGTGCCAGCAGCTCATTCCAGGGGGCTATCTACGAGCAGTACTTC.

The chain links TRBV12-3 or TRBV12-4 to TRBJ2-2, with TRBD1 matching over 7 bases. This CDR3 contains 15 residues. The junction had 8 bases not matched to a gene; V was cut back by 10 bases and J by 0 bases. The DNA for the CDR3 is TGTGCCAACGTTATAGGGGGCTCGAACACCGGGGAGCTGTTTTTT. This codes for CANVIGGSNTGELFF.